This entry concerns a single T cell receptor beta chain. Assay: immunoSEQ multiplex PCR; the TCRdb copy retains only in-frame clones and omits some. The sample carries roughly 380,000 clones, roughly nine tenths recorded once. This entry is derived from a study of blood T cell repertoires in COVID-19. The CDR3 loop spans 13 amino acids. The germline gives CDR1 MNHEY, CDR2 SVGAGI. With 6 bases removed from V and 0 bases from J, the gap between germline ends came to 6 bases. Input material: PBMCs or T cells enriched from blood (not recorded which). The chain recombines TRBV6-5 with TRBJ1-3; no reliable D call. The receptor was isolated from a woman aged 30 to 39 who had recovered from COVID-19. CDR3 coding DNA: TGTGCCAGCAGATCTCCCTCTGGAAACACCATATATTTT. Translated: CASRSPSGNTIYF.